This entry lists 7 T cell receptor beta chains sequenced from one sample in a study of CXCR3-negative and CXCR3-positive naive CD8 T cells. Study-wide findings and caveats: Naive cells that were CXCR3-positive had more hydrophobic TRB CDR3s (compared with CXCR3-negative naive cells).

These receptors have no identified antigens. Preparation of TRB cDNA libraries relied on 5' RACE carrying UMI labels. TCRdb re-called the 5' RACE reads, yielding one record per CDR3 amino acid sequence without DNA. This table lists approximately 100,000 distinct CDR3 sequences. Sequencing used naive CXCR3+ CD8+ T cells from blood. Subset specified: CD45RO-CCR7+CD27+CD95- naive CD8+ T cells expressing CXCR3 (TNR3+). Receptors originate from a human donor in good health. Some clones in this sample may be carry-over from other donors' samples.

The CDR3 loop reads CASSSLNYNEQFF. The gene calls are TRBV7-6 and TRBJ2-1. CDR3 length: 13 residues. Germline V gene sequence: CDR1 SGHVS, CDR2 FNYEAQ. The full variable domain, with the rest looked up from reference TRBV7-6 and TRBJ2-1, is GAGVSQSPRYKVTKRGQDVALRCDPISGHVSLYWYRQALGQGPEFLTYFNYEAQQDKSGLPNDRFSAERPEGSISTLTIQRTEQRDSAMYRCASSSLNYNEQFFGPGTRLTVL.

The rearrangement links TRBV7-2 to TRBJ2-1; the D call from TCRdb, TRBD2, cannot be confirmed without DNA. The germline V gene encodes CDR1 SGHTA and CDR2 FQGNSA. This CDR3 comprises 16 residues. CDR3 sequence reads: CASPPPGLAGENEQFF.

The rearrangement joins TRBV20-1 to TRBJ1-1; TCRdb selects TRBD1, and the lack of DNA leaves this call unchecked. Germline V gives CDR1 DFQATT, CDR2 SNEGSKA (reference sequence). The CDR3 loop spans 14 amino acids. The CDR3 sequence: CSAQDRGRNTEAFF.

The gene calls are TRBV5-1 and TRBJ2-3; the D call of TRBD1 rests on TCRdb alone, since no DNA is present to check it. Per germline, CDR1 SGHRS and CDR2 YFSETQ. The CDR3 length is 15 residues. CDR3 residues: CASSSDRGSTDTQYF.

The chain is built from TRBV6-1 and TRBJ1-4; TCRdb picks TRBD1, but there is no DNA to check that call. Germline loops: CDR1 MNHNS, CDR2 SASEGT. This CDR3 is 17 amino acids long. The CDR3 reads CASSEAPPGGTNEKLFF.

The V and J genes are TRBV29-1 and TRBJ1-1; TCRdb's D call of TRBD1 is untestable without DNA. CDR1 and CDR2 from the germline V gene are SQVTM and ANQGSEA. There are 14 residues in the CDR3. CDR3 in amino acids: CSVELRGKDTEAFF.

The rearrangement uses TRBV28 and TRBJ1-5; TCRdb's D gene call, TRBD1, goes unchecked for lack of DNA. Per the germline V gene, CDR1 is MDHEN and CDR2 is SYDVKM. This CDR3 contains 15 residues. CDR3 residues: CASSRQGQTNQPQHF.